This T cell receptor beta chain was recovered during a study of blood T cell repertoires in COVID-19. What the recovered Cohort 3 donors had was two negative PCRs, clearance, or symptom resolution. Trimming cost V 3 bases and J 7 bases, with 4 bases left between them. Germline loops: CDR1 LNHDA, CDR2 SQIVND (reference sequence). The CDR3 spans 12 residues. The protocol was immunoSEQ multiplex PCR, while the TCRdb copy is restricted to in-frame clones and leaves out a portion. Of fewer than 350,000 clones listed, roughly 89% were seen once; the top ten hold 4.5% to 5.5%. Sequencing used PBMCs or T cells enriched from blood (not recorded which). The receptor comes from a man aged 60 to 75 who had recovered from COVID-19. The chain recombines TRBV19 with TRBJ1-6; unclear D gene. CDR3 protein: CASSILNSPLHF. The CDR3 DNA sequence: TGTGCCAGTAGTATTCTGAATTCACCCCTCCACTTT.